These T cell receptor beta chains were read from a single sample in a study of vaccination effects on CD4 cells after COVID-19. These receptors' antigens are unknown. Generated by immunoSEQ multiplex PCR, the TCRdb table keeps only in-frame clones and is missing some. Found here are around 40,000 clones, roughly two thirds of them singletons; the top ten hold 4% to 4.5%. The sequencing here drew on CD4+ T cells from PBMCs cultured without peptide, taken before COVID-19 vaccination. All receptors derive from a human donor who received a COVID-19 vaccine. Both conserved end residues are part of each CDR3. A D gene is named only where the DNA matches it firmly. The size entry is marked missing in some rows and otherwise reads once, few, many or a size class.

abundance	d_gene	v_gene	j_gene	CDR3nt	CDR3aa
-	-	TRBV7-9	TRBJ2-7	TGTGCCAGCAGCTTAATGGCAGCACAAGACGAGCAGTACTTC	CASSLMAAQDEQYF
-	-	TRBV5-6	TRBJ2-7	TGTGCCAGCAGCTTAGAGACAGTTTTTTACGAGCAGTACTTC	CASSLETVFYEQYF
-	-	TRBV21-1	TRBJ2-2	TGTGCCAGCAGCGATTACTGGGGACCGAACACCGGGGAGCTGTTTTTT	CASSDYWGPNTGELFF
few	-	TRBV20-1	TRBJ1-2	TGCAGTGCTAGTAGTCACTCACAGGGCTCTAACTATGGCTACACCTTC	CSASSHSQGSNYGYTF
-	-	TRBV6-4	TRBJ2-3	TGTGCCAGCAGTGACTCGATCGGCGCAGATACGCAGTATTTT	CASSDSIGADTQYF
-	TRBD1	TRBV4-1	TRBJ2-7	TGCGCCAGCAGCCAAGGTACGGGACAGGGCTACGAGCAGTACTTC	CASSQGTGQGYEQYF
once	TRBD2	TRBV6-5	TRBJ2-7	TGTGCCAGCAGCCGACTAGCGGGGCCGGGAGAGCAGTACTTC	CASSRLAGPGEQYF
-	TRBD1	TRBV27	TRBJ2-3	TGTGCCAGCAGTTTACAGCCTCCCGCCGGGACAGGGTTGGGTACGCAGTATTTT	CASSLQPPAGTGLGTQYF
few	TRBD1	TRBV29-1	TRBJ1-2	TGCAGCGTTGAAGGAGGGACAGGGGGCTATGGCTACACCTTC	CSVEGGTGGYGYTF
few	TRBD1	TRBV18	TRBJ2-3	TGTGCCAGCTCGCGGACAGGGGGCCCAGATACGCAGTATTTT	CASSRTGGPDTQYF
-	-	TRBV2	TRBJ2-7	TGTGCCAGCAGTGAAATTCAGACAGTGCGTTTCGAGCAGTACTTC	CASSEIQTVRFEQYF
-	-	TRBV15	TRBJ2-5	TGTGCCACCAGCAGAGACCAAGAGACCCAGTACTTC	CATSRDQETQYF
-	-	TRBV4-1	TRBJ1-2	TGCGCCAGCAGCCAAGGGTGGGGGTACGGTTTTGGCTACACCTTC	CASSQGWGYGFGYTF
-	TRBD1	TRBV6-5	TRBJ2-5	TGTGCCAGCAGCTACAGGGGGTTAGGGGAGACCCAGTACTTC	CASSYRGLGETQYF
-	-	TRBV18	TRBJ2-7	TGTGCCAGCTCACCAGGTGCCACCCCAGGGGAGCAGTACTTC	CASSPGATPGEQYF
-	-	TRBV3-1/TRBV3-2	TRBJ1-2	TGTGCCAGCAGCCAAAGGGGAGGAACGGGCGGCTACACCTTC	CASSQRGGTGGYTF
-	-	TRBV9	TRBJ1-1	TGTGCCAGCAGCTCCGGGTACGCCGGGGCTGGGGCTTTCTTT	CASSSGYAGAGAFF
few	-	TRBV5-4	TRBJ1-2	TGTGCCAGCAGGGTTGACAGCGACTATGGCTACACCTTC	CASRVDSDYGYTF
-	TRBD2	TRBV18	TRBJ2-4	TGTGCCAGCTCACCGGGACTACAAGCCAAAAACATTCAGTACTTC	CASSPGLQAKNIQYF
-	-	TRBV19	TRBJ1-2	TGTGCCAGTAGTATAGCCCCATACACAGGGCTGGGAGGCTACACCTTC	CASSIAPYTGLGGYTF
few	TRBD1	TRBV5-4	TRBJ1-1	TGTGCCAGCAGGGACAGGGTGAGTTTGAACACTGAAGCTTTCTTT	CASRDRVSLNTEAFF
-	-	TRBV7-8	TRBJ2-3	TGTGCCAGCACCTCCCACGGAGGACTCACAGATACGCAGTATTTT	CASTSHGGLTDTQYF
-	-	TRBV5-4	TRBJ2-7	TGTGCCAGCAGCCTCTCCGGCAGCAGCCCCGCTAGCGAGCAGTACTTC	CASSLSGSSPASEQYF
-	TRBD2	TRBV5-1	TRBJ2-3	TGCGCCAGCAGCACCCCTAGCGGGAGGTCCGCAGATACGCAGTATTTT	CASSTPSGRSADTQYF
-	TRBD1	TRBV2	TRBJ1-3	TGTGCCAGCAGTCAGGGACAGGGGCAATCTGGAAACACCATATATTTT	CASSQGQGQSGNTIYF
-	TRBD1	TRBV25-1	TRBJ2-3	TGTGCCAGCAGTATTACTACGGCCGGACAGGGCAGCACAGATACGCAGTATTTT	CASSITTAGQGSTDTQYF
-	TRBD1	TRBV19	TRBJ2-3	TGTGCCAGTAGTATAGATCTGGGACAGGGTACAGATACGCAGTATTTT	CASSIDLGQGTDTQYF
-	TRBD1	TRBV18	TRBJ1-2	TGTGCCAGCTCACCACCGGGACAGGGAGATGGCTACACCTTC	CASSPPGQGDGYTF
-	-	TRBV6-5	TRBJ1-1	TGTGCCAGCAGATTTATCCGGGGGGGAGGCACTGAAGCTTTCTTT	CASRFIRGGGTEAFF
few	TRBD2	TRBV18	TRBJ2-1	TGTGCCAGCGCACAGTCTAGCGGGAGGGGAAATGAGCAGTTCTTC	CASAQSSGRGNEQFF
-	-	TRBV6-5	TRBJ1-2	TGTGCCATCCGCGAGGGGATTGCAAGAGGCTACACCTTC	CAIREGIARGYTF
-	TRBD2	TRBV11-2	TRBJ2-3	TGTGCCAGCAGCTTAGGGCGCGGGACTAGCGGTACAGATACGCAGTATTTT	CASSLGRGTSGTDTQYF
few	-	TRBV9	TRBJ1-1	TGTGCCAGCAGCGCATCGACTGGCACTGAAGCTTTCTTT	CASSASTGTEAFF
-	-	TRBV5-4	TRBJ2-7	TGTGCCAGCAGCTTGGAGCAGGGGTTCCGGGAGCAGTACTTC	CASSLEQGFREQYF
-	TRBD2	TRBV3-1/TRBV3-2	TRBJ2-1	TGTGCCAGCAGCCTTCTGGGGACTAGCGGTTACAATGAGCAGTTCTTC	CASSLLGTSGYNEQFF
-	-	TRBV6-1	TRBJ1-2	TGTGCCAGCAGGGAAGCTCACGGGGTCCATGGCTACACCTTC	CASREAHGVHGYTF
-	-	TRBV2	TRBJ1-6	TGTGCCAGCGGGGGCAGAGGGTATAATTCACCCCTCCACTTT	CASGGRGYNSPLHF
-	-	TRBV27	TRBJ2-7	TGTGCCAGCAGTGGGGCCTACGAGCAGTACTTC	CASSGAYEQYF
-	TRBD1	TRBV2	TRBJ1-6	TGTGCCAGCAGTGATTGGACAGGGGGTAATTCACCCCTCCACTTT	CASSDWTGGNSPLHF